The 23 T cell receptor beta chains reported below all come from one sample, sequenced in a study of identifying expanded T cells in peripheral blood. This table comes from immunoSEQ multiplex PCR, and its TCRdb copy is limited to in-frame clones, with some not included. The table lists tens of thousands of clones, 88% of them singletons. The sample was blood. The receptors were sampled from a person aged 18 to 75 in good health.

This chain links TRBV5-1 with TRBJ1-2; D is possibly TRBD1 (6 bases). There are 15 residues in the CDR3. Looked up from germline, CDR1 is SGHRS and CDR2 is YFSETQ. V lost 2 bases, J lost 2 bases, and 13 bases lay in between. This CDR3 is CASSFQGGSNYGYTF. CDR3 in DNA: TGCGCCAGCAGCTTTCAAGGGGGGAGCAACTATGGCTACACCTTC.

The chain recombines TRBV27 with TRBJ2-3; no clear D gene. Trimming stripped 2 bases from V and 0 bases from J, with 12 bases between. Germline V lookup: CDR1 MNHEY, CDR2 SMNVEV (reference sequence). The CDR3 is 16 residues long. The CDR3 region has the DNA TGTGCCAGCAGTTTAAGGGCAACGACTAGCACAGATACGCAGTATTTT. This codes for CASSLRATTSTDTQYF.

The chain recombines TRBV2 with TRBJ1-1; 9 positions agree with TRBD1. V lost 11 bases to trimming and J lost 1 base; unmatched junction nucleotides: 5. Germline CDR1 is SNHLY and CDR2 is FYNNEI. The CDR3 length is 13 residues. The CDR3 loop is CACPTGGNTEAFF. In DNA, the CDR3 is TGTGCCTGCCCGACAGGGGGGAACACTGAAGCTTTCTTT.

This chain links TRBV19 with TRBJ1-2; 11 positions match TRBD1. The germline V gene encodes CDR1 LNHDA and CDR2 SQIVND (reference sequence). This CDR3 region has 14 residues. The J segment lost 5 bases and the V segment lost 6 bases, leaving 5 bases of the junction unmatched. The DNA for the CDR3 is TGTGCCAGTAGATCCCGGGACAGGGGGTATGGCTACACCTTC. Protein product: CASRSRDRGYGYTF.

This chain links TRBV12-5 with TRBJ2-1; D unresolved. Germline-derived CDR1 and CDR2 are LGHNT and FRNRAP. V shed 6 bases and J shed 7 bases, with 19 bases lying between them. CDR3 length: 15 residues. CDR3 amino acids: CASGPDGFPRNEQFF. In DNA form, the CDR3 reads TGTGCTAGTGGCCCGGACGGATTCCCCAGGAATGAGCAGTTCTTC.

J is TRBJ1-5 and V is TRBV30; tentatively, D is TRBD1 (5 bases). V lost 5 bases, J lost 2 bases, and 10 bases lay in between. Germline V gives CDR1 GTSNPN, CDR2 SVGIG (reference sequence). CDR3 length equals 13 residues. This chain's CDR3 is CAWSFRGNQPQHF. The CDR3 DNA is TGTGCCTGGTCCTTCAGGGGCAATCAGCCCCAGCATTTT.

The chain combines TRBV9 with TRBJ1-3; D is unresolved. The CDR3 covers 17 residues. In germline, CDR1 is SGDLS, CDR2 YYNGEE. Trimming took 0 bases from V and 0 from J, leaving 13 bases between them. This CDR3 reads CASSVEAALLSGNTIYF. CDR3 sequence (DNA): TGTGCCAGCAGCGTAGAGGCAGCGCTTCTCTCTGGAAACACCATATATTTT. The variable domain in full, completed from reference TRBV9 and TRBJ1-3, reads DSGVTQTPKHLITATGQRVTLRCSPRSGDLSVYWYQQSLDQGLQFLIQYYNGEERAKGNILERFSAQQFPDLHSELNLSSLELGDSALYFCASSVEAALLSGNTIYFGEGSWLTVV.

In DNA, the CDR3 is TGTGCCAGCAGTGATGTCGCGGGACAGGGATTGACTGGGCCTGGAAACACCATATATTTT. Amino acid sequence: CASSDVAGQGLTGPGNTIYF. The chain recombines TRBV6-1 with TRBJ1-3; 9 bases agree with TRBD1. V was clipped by 3 bases and J by 2 bases; unmatched bases: 17. Germline CDR1 reads MNHNS; CDR2 reads SASEGT. CDR3 length equals 20 residues.

V is TRBV7-2 and J is TRBJ2-5; D tentatively fits TRBD1 or TRBD2 (5 bases each). The end of the DNA aligns better with TRBJ2-7, so the J call may be wrong. Germline values: CDR1 SGHTA, CDR2 FQGNSA. This CDR3 has 14 residues. The CDR3 protein is CASSFGTGTYEQYF. In DNA, the CDR3 is TGTGCCAGCAGCTTCGGGACGGGTACCTACGAGCAGTACTTC.

This clone has only one observation. This chain uses TRBV4-1 with TRBJ2-2; tentative D call: TRBD2 (5 bases). The CDR3 is made up of 14 amino acids. The V gene lost 4 bases and the J gene lost 2 bases, with 8 bases spanning the gap. Germline CDR1 reads MGHRA; CDR2 reads YSYEKL. The CDR3: CASSLRENTGELFF. CDR3 nucleotides: TGCGCCAGCAGCCTCCGGGAAAACACCGGGGAGCTGTTTTTT.

V usage is TRBV5-1 and J usage is TRBJ1-3; D possibly corresponds to TRBD1 (6 bases). The germline CDR1 and CDR2 sequences are SGHRS and YFSETQ. V gave up 2 bases and J gave up 8 bases, with 20 bases separating them. The CDR3 has 16 residues. The DNA of the CDR3 is TGCGCCAGCAGCTTAAGCTTCCGTGAGGGGGTCGACACCATATATTTT. It yields the protein CASSLSFREGVDTIYF. Together with reference TRBV5-1 and TRBJ1-3, the CDR3 gives the full variable domain: KAGVTQTPRYLIKTRGQQVTLSCSPISGHRSVSWYQQTPGQGLQFLFEYFSETQRNKGNFPGRFSGRQFSNSRSEMNVSTLELGDSALYLCASSLSFREGVDTIYFGEGSWLTVV.

V gene TRBV7-9 combines with J gene TRBJ2-3; no reliable D call. V dropped 2 bases and J dropped 3 bases, with 12 bases sitting between them. CDR1 is SEHNR, CDR2 FQNEAQ, per germline (reference sequence). The CDR3 spans 15 residues. The CDR3 reads CASSLTPARTDTQYF. The CDR3 DNA follows: TGTGCCAGCAGCTTAACTCCCGCGCGTACAGATACGCAGTATTTT.

The chain couples TRBV20-1 to TRBJ2-1; D uncertain. In germline, CDR1 is DFQATT, CDR2 SNEGSKA (reference sequence). Trimming removed 1 base at V and 5 bases at J, with 3 bases between. This CDR3 has 11 residues. For the CDR3, the DNA is TGCAGTGCTAGAGCCCACAATGAGCAGTTCTTC. Translating it yields CSARAHNEQFF.

The chain is built from TRBV11-3 and TRBJ1-5, with a possible D match to TRBD1 (6 bases). CDR3 length: 15 amino acids. With 0 bases removed from V and 7 bases from J, the gap between germline ends came to 13 bases. Germline V lookup: CDR1 SGHNT, CDR2 YENEEA. The CDR3 here is CASSLDGGSGQPQHF. CDR3 bases: TGTGCCAGCAGCTTAGATGGGGGCAGCGGGCAGCCCCAGCATTTT.

The V call is TRBV18, the J call TRBJ1-1; 7 positions match TRBD1. This CDR3 has 14 amino acids. V lost 2 bases to trimming and J lost 6 bases; unmatched junction nucleotides: 6. Germline CDR1 KGHSH, CDR2 LQKENI. The CDR3 here is CASSPNRGSAEAFF. CDR3 DNA sequence: TGTGCCAGCTCACCAAACAGGGGCTCGGCTGAAGCTTTCTTT.

A single count supports this clone. This chain connects TRBV5-1 to TRBJ2-7; D ambiguous. CDR3 length: 12 residues. The germline gives CDR1 SGHRS, CDR2 YFSETQ. Between the trimmed V and J ends, which lost 3 bases and 0 bases, there was a span of 4 bases. The CDR3 region has the DNA TGCGCCAGCAGCTCGGACTCCTACGAGCAGTACTTC. Translating gives CASSSDSYEQYF.

The chain is built from TRBV6-1 and TRBJ2-7; the D call may be TRBD1 or TRBD2 (6 bases each). The CDR3 is 16 residues long. CDR1 and CDR2 from the germline V gene are MNHNS and SASEGT. Between the trimmed V and J ends, which lost 3 bases and 1 base, there was a span of 16 bases. The CDR3 region has the DNA TGTGCCAGCAGTGACTTAGGGGGGCCCCCTTCCTACGAGCAGTACTTC. Translating it yields CASSDLGGPPSYEQYF.

The chain is built from TRBV10-3 and TRBJ2-5, with TRBD2 matching 11 bases. The CDR3 sequence is 16 residues long. In germline, CDR1 is ENHRY, CDR2 SYGVKD. V lost 6 bases and J lost 5; bases outside the gene matches: 11. The CDR3 here is CAIRSPSGGPGETQYF. CDR3 DNA: TGTGCCATCAGATCACCTAGCGGGGGGCCGGGGGAGACCCAGTACTTC.

The CDR3 bases are TGTGCCAGTAGCCCCAATAGGGGCAATGAGCAGTTCTTC. Translation: CASSPNRGNEQFF. This chain joins TRBV19 and TRBJ2-1; TRBD1 might be the D (5 bases). Germline CDR1 reads LNHDA; CDR2 reads SQIVND (reference sequence). The CDR3 consists of 13 residues. Trimming stripped 6 bases from V and 6 bases from J, with 12 bases between.

The gene calls are TRBV10-3 and TRBJ2-3, with a tentative D call TRBD1 (5 bases). Trimming left V 6 bases short and J 4 bases short, with 14 bases between. There are 14 residues in the CDR3. Germline lookup yields CDR1 ENHRY and CDR2 SYGVKD. The CDR3, as DNA: TGTGCCATCAGAACTGGGGAAGGGGCAGATACGCAGTATTTT. Translating gives CAIRTGEGADTQYF.

The rearrangement uses TRBV5-1 and TRBJ2-6; D gene ambiguous. The germline gives CDR1 SGHRS, CDR2 YFSETQ. The V gene lost 1 base and the J gene lost 0 bases, with 11 bases spanning the gap. This CDR3 has 17 residues. CDR3 region: CASSLLGLSSGANVLTF. CDR3 nucleotides: TGCGCCAGCAGCTTGTTGGGCCTTAGCTCTGGGGCCAACGTCCTGACTTTC.

This rearrangement joins TRBV11-2 to TRBJ2-2, with D perhaps given as TRBD1 or TRBD2 (5 bases each). V lost 5 bases, J lost 0 bases, and 13 bases lay in between. Germline V gene lookup returns CDR1 SGHAT and CDR2 FQNNGV. CDR3 length equals 16 residues. CDR3 nucleotides: TGTGCCAGCAGCGGCTCCGGGGCTCCGAACACCGGGGAGCTGTTTTTT. This encodes CASSGSGAPNTGELFF.

The chain is built from TRBV7-2 and TRBJ2-1; 8 positions match TRBD1. The V gene end was trimmed by 8 bases and the J gene end by 2 bases; junction bases not matched to a gene: 8. The CDR3 covers 15 residues. Germline V gene lookup returns CDR1 SGHTA and CDR2 FQGNSA. Written as DNA, the CDR3 is TGTGCCAGCGCTAAAGACAGGGGACCCTACAATGAGCAGTTCTTC. As protein: CASAKDRGPYNEQFF.